This is a list of T cell receptor beta chains from one sample in a study of T cell clusters in autoimmune cytopenias. Using the multiplex PCR reads, TCRdb records one entry per CDR3 protein without DNA. The sample data list 9,500 to 12,000 distinct CDR3 sequences. This same sample was also part of a study on T cell repertoires in aging, cancer and after chemotherapy.

Material for sequencing was peripheral blood. These receptors were taken from a human donor in good health. CDR3s include the opening cysteine and the closing phenylalanine or tryptophan. The order of the fields is CDR3 length, J gene, V gene, clone size, CDR3 protein. Not every row has a clone size; where given, it reads once, few, many or a size class.

>12|TRBJ1-3|TRBV30|.
CAWGPSGNTIYF
>13|TRBJ2-5|TRBV12-3/TRBV12-4|.
CASSLTEEETQYF
>13|TRBJ1-5|TRBV29-1|.
CSVDSGPNQPQHF
>15|TRBJ2-3|TRBV19|.
CASSIAAGTTDTQYF
>15|TRBJ2-1|TRBV7-2|.
CASSLVGQGLDEQFF
>15|TRBJ1-4|TRBV6-5|.
CASRPLMATNEKLFF
>11|TRBJ2-7|TRBV27|.
CASSSGYEQYF
>14|TRBJ2-5|TRBV6-6|.
CASSYGLDQETQYF
>14|TRBJ2-5|TRBV5-4|.
CASSLEPGQETQYF
>13|TRBJ2-5|TRBV6-1|.
CASRRGAQETQYF
>14|TRBJ1-5|TRBV12-3/TRBV12-4|.
CASSPLRSNQPQHF
>13|TRBJ1-1|TRBV6-5|.
CASSSGPVVEAFF
>13|TRBJ2-2|TRBV19|medium-sized
CASRGAELGELFF
>15|TRBJ2-7|TRBV19|.
CASTQAFQSSYEQYF
>13|TRBJ2-1|TRBV7-6|.
CASSFGGINEQFF
>17|TRBJ2-6|TRBV24-1|.
CATTPGLPSSGANVLTF
>15|TRBJ2-5|TRBV27|.
CASREKRGARETQYF
>15|TRBJ2-7|TRBV6-5|.
CASSLAVRDGGEQYF
>11|TRBJ2-7|TRBV27|.
CASAGGYEQYF
>18|TRBJ1-5|TRBV20-1|.
CSASKGGRGSYSNQPQHF
>14|TRBJ2-3|TRBV6-4|.
CASSATGDTDTQYF
>15|TRBJ2-1|TRBV6-2/TRBV6-3|.
CASSSSSGPYNEQFF
>14|TRBJ1-4|TRBV30|.
CAWSSWGTNEKLFF
>12|TRBJ2-5|TRBV5-6|.
CASSTPVETQYF